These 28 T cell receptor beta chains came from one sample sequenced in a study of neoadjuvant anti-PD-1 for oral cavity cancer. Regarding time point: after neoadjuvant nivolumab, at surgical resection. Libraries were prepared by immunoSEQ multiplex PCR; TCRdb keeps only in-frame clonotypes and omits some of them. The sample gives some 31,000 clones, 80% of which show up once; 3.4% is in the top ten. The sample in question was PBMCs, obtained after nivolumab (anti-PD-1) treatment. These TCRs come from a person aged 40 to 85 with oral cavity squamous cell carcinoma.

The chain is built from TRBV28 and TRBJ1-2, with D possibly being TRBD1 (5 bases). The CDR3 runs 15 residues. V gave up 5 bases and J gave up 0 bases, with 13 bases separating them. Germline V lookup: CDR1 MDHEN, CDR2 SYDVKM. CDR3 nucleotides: TGTGCCAGCAGTAGCGGGGCAGGCGCTAACTATGGCTACACCTTC. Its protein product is CASSSGAGANYGYTF.

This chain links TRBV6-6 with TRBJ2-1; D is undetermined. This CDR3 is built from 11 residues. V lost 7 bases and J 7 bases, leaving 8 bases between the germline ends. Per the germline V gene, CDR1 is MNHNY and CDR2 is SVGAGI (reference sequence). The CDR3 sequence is CASNQVNEQFF. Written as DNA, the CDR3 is TGTGCCAGCAACCAGGTGAATGAGCAGTTCTTC.

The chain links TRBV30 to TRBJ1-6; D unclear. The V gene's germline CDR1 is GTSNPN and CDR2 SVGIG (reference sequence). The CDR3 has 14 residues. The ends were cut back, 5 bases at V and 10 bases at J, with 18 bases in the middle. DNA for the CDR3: TGTGCCTGGGATCTGAAGGCCGGAGGGTCACCCCTCCACTTT. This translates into CAWDLKAGGSPLHF. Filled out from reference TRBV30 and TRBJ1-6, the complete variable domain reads SQTIHQWPATLVQPVGSPLSLECTVEGTSNPNLYWYRQAAGRGLQLLFYSVGIGQISSEVPQNLSASRPQDRQFILSSKKLLLSDSGFYLCAWDLKAGGSPLHFGNGTRLTVT.

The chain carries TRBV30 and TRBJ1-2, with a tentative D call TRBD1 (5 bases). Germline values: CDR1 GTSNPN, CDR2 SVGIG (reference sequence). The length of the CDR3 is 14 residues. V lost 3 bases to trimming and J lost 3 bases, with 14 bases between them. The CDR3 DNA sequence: TGTGCCTGGAGAAGGCCTGCCAGGGACTATGGCTACACCTTC. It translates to CAWRRPARDYGYTF.

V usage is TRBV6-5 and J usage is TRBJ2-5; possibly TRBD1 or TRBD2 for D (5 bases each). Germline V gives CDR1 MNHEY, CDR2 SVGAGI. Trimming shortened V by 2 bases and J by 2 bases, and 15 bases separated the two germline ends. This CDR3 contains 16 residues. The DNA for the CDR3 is TGTGCCAGCAGTTACGCCAGGGTGCCGGGGCAAGAGACCCAGTACTTC. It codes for CASSYARVPGQETQYF.

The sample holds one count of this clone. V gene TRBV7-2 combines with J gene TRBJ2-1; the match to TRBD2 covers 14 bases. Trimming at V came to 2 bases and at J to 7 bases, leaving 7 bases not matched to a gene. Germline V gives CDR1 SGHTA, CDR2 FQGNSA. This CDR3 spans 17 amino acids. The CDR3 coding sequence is TGTGCCAGCAGCTTAAACGGACTAGCGGGGGGCCTGAATGAGCAGTTCTTC. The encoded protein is CASSLNGLAGGLNEQFF.

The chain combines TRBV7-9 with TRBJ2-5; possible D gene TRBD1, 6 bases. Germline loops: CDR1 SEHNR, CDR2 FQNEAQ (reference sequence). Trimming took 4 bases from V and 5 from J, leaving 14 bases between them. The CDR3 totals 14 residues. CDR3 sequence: CASSSVTGQETQYF. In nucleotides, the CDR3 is TGTGCCAGCAGCTCGGTCACAGGGCAGGAGACCCAGTACTTC.

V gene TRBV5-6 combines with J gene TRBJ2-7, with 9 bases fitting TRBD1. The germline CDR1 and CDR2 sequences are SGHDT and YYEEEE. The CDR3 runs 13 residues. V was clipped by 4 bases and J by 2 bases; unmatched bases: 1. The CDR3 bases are TGTGCCAGCAGCCGGGACAGGGCCTACGAGCAGTACTTC. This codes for CASSRDRAYEQYF.

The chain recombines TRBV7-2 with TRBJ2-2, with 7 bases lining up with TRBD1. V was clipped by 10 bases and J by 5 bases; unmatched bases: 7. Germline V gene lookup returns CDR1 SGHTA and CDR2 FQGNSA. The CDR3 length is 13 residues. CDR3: CATRTGETGELFF. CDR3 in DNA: TGTGCCACTCGAACAGGGGAAACCGGGGAGCTGTTTTTT.

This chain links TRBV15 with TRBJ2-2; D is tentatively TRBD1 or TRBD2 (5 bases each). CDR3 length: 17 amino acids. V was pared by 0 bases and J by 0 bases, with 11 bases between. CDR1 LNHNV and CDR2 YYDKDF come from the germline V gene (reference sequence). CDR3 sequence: CATSRDLGEPNTGELFF. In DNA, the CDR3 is TGTGCCACCAGCAGAGATCTGGGGGAGCCGAACACCGGGGAGCTGTTTTTT.

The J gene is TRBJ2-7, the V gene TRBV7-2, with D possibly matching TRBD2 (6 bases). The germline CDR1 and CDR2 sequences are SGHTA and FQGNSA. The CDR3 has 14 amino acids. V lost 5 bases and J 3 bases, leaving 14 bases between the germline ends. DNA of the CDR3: TGTGCCAGCAGCCCCCGGGACTCTAGCTACGAGCAGTACTTC. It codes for CASSPRDSSYEQYF. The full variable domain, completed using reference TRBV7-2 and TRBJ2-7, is GAGVSQSPSNKVTEKGKDVELRCDPISGHTALYWYRQSLGQGLEFLIYFQGNSAPDKSGLPSDRFSAERTGGSVSTLTIQRTQQEDSAVYLCASSPRDSSYEQYFGPGTRLTVT.

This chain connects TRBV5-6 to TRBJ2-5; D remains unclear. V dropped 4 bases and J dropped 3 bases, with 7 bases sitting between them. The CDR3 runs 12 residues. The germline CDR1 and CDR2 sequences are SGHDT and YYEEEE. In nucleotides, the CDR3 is TGTGCCAGCAGCCGCCGGGAAGAGACCCAGTACTTC. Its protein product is CASSRREETQYF.

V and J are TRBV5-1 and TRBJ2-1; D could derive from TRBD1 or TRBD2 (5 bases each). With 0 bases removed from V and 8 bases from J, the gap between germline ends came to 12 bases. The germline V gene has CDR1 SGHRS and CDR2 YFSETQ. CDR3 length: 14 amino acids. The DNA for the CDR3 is TGCGCCAGCAGCTTGGACGCAGGGCGGGATGAGCAGTTCTTC. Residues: CASSLDAGRDEQFF.

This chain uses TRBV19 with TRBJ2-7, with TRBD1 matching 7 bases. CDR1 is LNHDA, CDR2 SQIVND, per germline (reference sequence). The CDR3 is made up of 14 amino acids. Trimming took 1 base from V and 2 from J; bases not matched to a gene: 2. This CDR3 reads CASSIVDRAYEQYF. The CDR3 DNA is TGTGCCAGTAGTATAGTCGACAGGGCCTACGAGCAGTACTTC.

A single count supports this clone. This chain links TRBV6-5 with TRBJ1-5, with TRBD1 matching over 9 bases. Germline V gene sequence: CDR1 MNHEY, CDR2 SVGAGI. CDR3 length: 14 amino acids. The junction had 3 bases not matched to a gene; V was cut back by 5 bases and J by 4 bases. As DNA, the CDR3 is TGTGCCAGCAGTCCTGGACAGGGGAATCAGCCCCAGCATTTT. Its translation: CASSPGQGNQPQHF.

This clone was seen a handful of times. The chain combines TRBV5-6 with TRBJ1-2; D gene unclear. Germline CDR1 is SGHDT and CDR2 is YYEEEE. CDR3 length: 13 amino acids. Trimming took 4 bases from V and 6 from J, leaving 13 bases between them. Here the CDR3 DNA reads TGTGCCAGCAGCCCCGCCGGGCCAGATGGCTACACCTTC. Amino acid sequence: CASSPAGPDGYTF.

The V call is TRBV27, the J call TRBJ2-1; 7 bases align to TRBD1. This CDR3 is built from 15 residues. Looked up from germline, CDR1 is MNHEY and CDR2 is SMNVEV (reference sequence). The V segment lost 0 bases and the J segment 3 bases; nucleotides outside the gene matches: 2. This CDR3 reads CASSLSGQNYNEQFF. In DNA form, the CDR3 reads TGTGCCAGCAGTTTATCGGGACAGAACTACAATGAGCAGTTCTTC.

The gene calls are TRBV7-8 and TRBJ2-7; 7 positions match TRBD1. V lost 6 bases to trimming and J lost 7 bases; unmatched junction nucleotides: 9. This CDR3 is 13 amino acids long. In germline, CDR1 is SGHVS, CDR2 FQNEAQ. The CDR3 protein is CASRITGDREQYF. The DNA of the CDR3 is TGTGCCAGCAGGATCACAGGGGATAGGGAGCAGTACTTC.

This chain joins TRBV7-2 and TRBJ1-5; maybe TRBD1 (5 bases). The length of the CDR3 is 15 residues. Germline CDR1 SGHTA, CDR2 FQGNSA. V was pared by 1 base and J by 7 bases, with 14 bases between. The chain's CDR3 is CASSLDRAAGQPQHF. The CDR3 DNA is TGTGCCAGCAGCTTAGACCGGGCAGCAGGGCAGCCCCAGCATTTT.

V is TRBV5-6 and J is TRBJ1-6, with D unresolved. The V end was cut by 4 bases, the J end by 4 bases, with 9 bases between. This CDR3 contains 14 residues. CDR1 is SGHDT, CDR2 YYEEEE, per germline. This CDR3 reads CASSPRKYNSPLHF. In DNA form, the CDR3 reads TGTGCCAGCAGCCCAAGAAAGTATAATTCACCCCTCCACTTT.

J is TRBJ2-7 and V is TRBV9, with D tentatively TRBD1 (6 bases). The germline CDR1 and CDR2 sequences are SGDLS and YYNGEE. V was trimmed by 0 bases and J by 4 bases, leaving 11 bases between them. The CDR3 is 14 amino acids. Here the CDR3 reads CASSVEQGGYEQYF. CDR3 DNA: TGTGCCAGCAGCGTAGAACAGGGCGGGTACGAGCAGTACTTC.

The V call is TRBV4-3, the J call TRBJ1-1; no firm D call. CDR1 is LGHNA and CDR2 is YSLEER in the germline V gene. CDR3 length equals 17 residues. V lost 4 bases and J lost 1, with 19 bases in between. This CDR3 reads CASSRGRTSAENTEAFF. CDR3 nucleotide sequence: TGCGCCAGCAGCCGAGGTCGCACCTCGGCAGAGAACACTGAAGCTTTCTTT.

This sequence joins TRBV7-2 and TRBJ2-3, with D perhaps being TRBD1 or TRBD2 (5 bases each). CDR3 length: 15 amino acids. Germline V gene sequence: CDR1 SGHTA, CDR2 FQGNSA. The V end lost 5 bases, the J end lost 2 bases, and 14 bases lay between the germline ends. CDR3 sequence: CASSLSPGTTDTQYF. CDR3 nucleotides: TGTGCCAGCAGCCTCTCGCCAGGGACCACAGATACGCAGTATTTT.

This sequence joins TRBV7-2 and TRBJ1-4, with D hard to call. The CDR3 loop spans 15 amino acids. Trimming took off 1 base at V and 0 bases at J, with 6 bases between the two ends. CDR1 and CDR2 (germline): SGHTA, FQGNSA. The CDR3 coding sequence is TGTGCCAGCAGCTTAGAACGGTCAACTAATGAAAAACTGTTTTTT. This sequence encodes CASSLERSTNEKLFF.

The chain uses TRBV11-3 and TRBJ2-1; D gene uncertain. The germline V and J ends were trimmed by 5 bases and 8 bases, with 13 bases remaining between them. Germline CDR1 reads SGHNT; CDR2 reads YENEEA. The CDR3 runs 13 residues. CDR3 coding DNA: TGTGCCAGCAGCCGACGTGGCCCGGATGAGCAGTTCTTC. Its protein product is CASSRRGPDEQFF.

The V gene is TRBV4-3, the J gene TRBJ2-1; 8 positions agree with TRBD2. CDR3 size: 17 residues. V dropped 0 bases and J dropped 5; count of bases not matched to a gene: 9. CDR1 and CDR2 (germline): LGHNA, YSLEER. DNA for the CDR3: TGCGCCAGCAGCCAAGATAGCGGGACAATAATTCACAATGAGCAGTTCTTC. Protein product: CASSQDSGTIIHNEQFF.

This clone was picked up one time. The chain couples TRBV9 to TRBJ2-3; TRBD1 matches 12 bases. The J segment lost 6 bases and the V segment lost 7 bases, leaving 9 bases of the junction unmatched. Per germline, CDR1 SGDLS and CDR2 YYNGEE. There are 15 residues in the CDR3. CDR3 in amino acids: CASSKGDRGLDTQYF. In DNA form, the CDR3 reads TGTGCCAGCTCTAAGGGGGACAGGGGGCTGGATACGCAGTATTTT.

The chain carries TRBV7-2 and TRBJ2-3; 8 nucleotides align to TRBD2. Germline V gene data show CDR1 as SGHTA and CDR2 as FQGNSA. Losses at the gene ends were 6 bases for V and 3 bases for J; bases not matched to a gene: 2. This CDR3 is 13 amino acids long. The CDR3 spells CASRPGGTDTQYF. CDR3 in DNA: TGTGCCAGCAGACCGGGAGGGACAGATACGCAGTATTTT.